One T cell receptor (beta chain) is described in this entry. Its matching antigen is unknown. This sample is part of a study of shared clonotypes between healthy human individuals. Study-wide points: Larger estimated richness was generally seen in naive subsets than in memory subsets.

The germline V gene encodes CDR1 SGDLS and CDR2 YYNGEE. The CDR3 runs to 15 residues. V gave up 3 bases and J gave up 4 bases; unmatched junction bases: 6. TCRdb's copy holds only in-frame clones and misses some; the assay was immunoSEQ multiplex PCR. The sample consists of 1 million to 1.3 million clones, about four fifths of them appearing once. Specimen: memory CD4+ T cells from PBMCs. Documented subset: CD45RA-negative fraction. The sequence came from a man aged 18 to 35 in good health. Some clones in this sample may be carry-over from other donors' samples. The genes are TRBV9 and TRBJ2-3, with 9 bases fitting TRBD2. The CDR3 DNA sequence: TGTGCCAGCAGCGGCGCTAGCGGGATCGCAGATACGCAGTATTTT. Amino acid sequence: CASSGASGIADTQYF.